This T cell receptor (beta chain) was identified during a study of shared clonotypes between healthy human individuals. TCRdb's table, derived via immunoSEQ multiplex PCR, lists solely in-frame clones and lacks some. The sample has fewer than 1 million clones; about 96% are singletons. The CDR3 is 11 amino acids. From germline, CDR1 is DFQATT and CDR2 SNEGSKA (reference sequence). Naivety among CD8 cells was defined by CD45RO negativity and positive CCR7 selection, thereby excluding terminally differentiated effector memory CD45RA+ cells. The chain links TRBV20-1 to TRBJ2-7; 7 positions agree with TRBD1. The specimen sequenced was naive CD8+ T cells sorted from blood. The receptor was isolated from a man aged 25-40 years in good health. CDR3 protein: CCSRDSYEQYF. DNA for the CDR3: TGCTGCAGCCGGGACAGCTACGAGCAGTACTTC.